Shown below are 20 T cell receptor beta chains from a single sample sequenced in a study of blood T cell repertoires in COVID-19. Data came from immunoSEQ multiplex PCR; TCRdb stores just in-frame clones and leaves some out. The sample has about 310,000 clones, 70% to 90% seen once. Specimen: peripheral blood. Every receptor here comes from a woman aged 45-65 years who had recovered from COVID-19.

The chain uses TRBV7-2 and TRBJ1-1; the D is unclear. CDR3 length: 11 residues. Trimming cost V 9 bases and J 8 bases, with 13 bases left between them. Germline V CDR1 and CDR2: SGHTA, FQGNSA. CDR3 DNA sequence: TGTGCCAGTCCCACGGCTAGGGAAGCTTTCTTT. Its protein product is CASPTAREAFF. Variable domain in full (rest from reference TRBV7-2 and TRBJ1-1): GAGVSQSPSNKVTEKGKDVELRCDPISGHTALYWYRQSLGQGLEFLIYFQGNSAPDKSGLPSDRFSAERTGGSVSTLTIQRTQQEDSAVYLCASPTAREAFFGQGTRLTVV.

This clone was seen a few times. This rearrangement joins TRBV14 to TRBJ1-1, with 7 bases fitting TRBD1. Germline lookup yields CDR1 SGHDN and CDR2 FVKESK. This CDR3 is 13 amino acids long. Germline trimming cut 4 bases from V and 7 bases from J; bases unmatched to any gene: 6. In DNA form, the CDR3 reads TGTGCCAGCAGCCCCTACAGGGGAAGTGAAGCTTTCTTT. Translating gives CASSPYRGSEAFF.

The chain employs TRBV2 and TRBJ1-5; 8 bases agree with TRBD1. From germline, CDR1 is SNHLY and CDR2 FYNNEI. The V and J ends lost 3 bases and 7 bases, in that order; junction bases with no gene match: 11. The CDR3 length is 16 residues. The CDR3 spells CASSEDPGGAGQPQHF. Written as DNA, the CDR3 is TGTGCCAGCAGTGAGGATCCAGGGGGCGCGGGACAGCCCCAGCATTTT.

The chain has TRBV28 and TRBJ1-1; weak D call: TRBD1 (5 bases). This CDR3 spans 14 amino acids. Trimming shortened V by 3 bases and J by 3 bases, and 11 bases separated the two germline ends. Per germline, CDR1 MDHEN and CDR2 SYDVKM. In DNA, the CDR3 is TGTGCCAGCAGTTTCCCGGGGGACTACACTGAAGCTTTCTTT. This gives the protein CASSFPGDYTEAFF.

CDR3 coding DNA: TGTGCCAGCAGCAAAATTGAGGACAGGGGAATCTATGGCTACACCTTC. Translated: CASSKIEDRGIYGYTF. This sequence joins TRBV7-9 and TRBJ1-2; 9 nucleotides align to TRBD1. The CDR3 extends over 16 amino acids. Germline loops: CDR1 SEHNR, CDR2 FQNEAQ (reference sequence). J lost 4 bases, V lost 5 bases, and 11 bases had no gene match.

The sample holds one count of this clone. The rearrangement uses TRBV7-9 and TRBJ2-7, with TRBD1 matching over 7 bases. The length of the CDR3 is 11 residues. V dropped 8 bases and J dropped 5; count of bases not matched to a gene: 3. The germline CDR1 and CDR2 sequences are SEHNR and FQNEAQ (reference sequence). The CDR3: CASATGNEQYF. The CDR3, as DNA: TGTGCCAGCGCGACAGGGAACGAGCAGTACTTC.

The chain has TRBV28 and TRBJ1-1, with D perhaps matching TRBD1 (6 bases). V shed 5 bases and J shed 1 base, with 11 bases lying between them. CDR1 MDHEN and CDR2 SYDVKM come from the germline V gene. This CDR3 is 14 amino acids long. The CDR3 nucleotides read TGTGCCAGCAGTCGCCAGACAGGGAACACTGAAGCTTTCTTT. Translating it yields CASSRQTGNTEAFF.

In the case of this clone: Other nucleotide sequences from this sample produce the same CDR3. As DNA, the CDR3 is TGTGCCACCAGTGATCCCGGACAGCAAGAGACCCAGTACTTC. Residues: CATSDPGQQETQYF. The chain combines TRBV24-1 with TRBJ2-5; tentatively, D is TRBD1 (6 bases). CDR3 length: 14 residues. The V and J ends lost 3 bases and 2 bases respectively, with 9 bases between them. CDR1 is KGHDR, CDR2 SFDVKD, per germline.

The genes are TRBV19 and TRBJ2-1; 10 bases are shared with TRBD2. Germline trimming cut 1 base from V and 7 bases from J; bases unmatched to any gene: 13. The V gene's germline CDR1 is LNHDA and CDR2 SQIVND (reference sequence). This CDR3 comprises 18 residues. CDR3 in amino acids: CASSIVRWASGSKNEQFF. The CDR3 DNA reads TGTGCCAGTAGTATAGTACGGTGGGCTAGCGGGAGTAAGAATGAGCAGTTCTTC.

This clone has more than one count but fewer than ten. The V call is TRBV20-1, the J call TRBJ2-1, with 10 positions matching TRBD2. Per the germline V gene, CDR1 is DFQATT and CDR2 is SNEGSKA (reference sequence). CDR3 length: 15 residues. Unmatched junction bases numbered 6, after V lost 3 bases and J lost 4 bases. The CDR3 spells CSASHGLAEYNEQFF. DNA for the CDR3: TGCAGTGCTAGTCATGGACTAGCGGAATACAATGAGCAGTTCTTC.

The CDR3 DNA follows: TGTGCCAGCAGTAAAGGGGTCCCCTTTAACTATGGCTACACCTTC. This gives the protein CASSKGVPFNYGYTF. This rearrangement joins TRBV27 to TRBJ1-2, with D possibly TRBD1 on 5 matching bases. The CDR3 loop spans 15 amino acids. Per the germline V gene, CDR1 is MNHEY and CDR2 is SMNVEV (reference sequence). V shed 5 bases and J shed 1 base, with 14 bases lying between them.

In regard to this clone: The same CDR3 is also encoded by other DNA sequences in this sample. V and J are TRBV11-2 and TRBJ2-2; 8 bases are shared with TRBD2. Germline V gene sequence: CDR1 SGHAT, CDR2 FQNNGV. The CDR3 extends over 15 amino acids. V shed 3 bases and J 4 bases; nucleotides not matched to a gene: 4. CDR3 in DNA: TGTGCCAGCAGCTTCGCGGGGGGAGGCACCGGGGAGCTGTTTTTT. The encoded protein is CASSFAGGGTGELFF.

The CDR3 reads CASSFGQGAISQYF. The CDR3, as DNA: TGTGCCAGCAGCTTCGGACAGGGGGCTATATCGCAGTACTTC. J is TRBJ2-7 and V is TRBV5-4, with 11 bases identical to TRBD1. The CDR3 contains 14 residues. Germline V gene lookup returns CDR1 SGHNT and CDR2 YYREEE (reference sequence). The ends lost 2 bases at V and 9 bases at J; junction bases unmatched: 7.

This clone was detected only once. V gene TRBV7-3 combines with J gene TRBJ2-3; maybe TRBD2 (6 bases). Germline CDR1 is SGHTA and CDR2 is FQGTGA. This CDR3 has 14 residues. V dropped 2 bases and J dropped 4 bases, with 10 bases sitting between them. In DNA form, the CDR3 reads TGTGCCAGCAGCTTAGCGGGATCCGCAGATACGCAGTATTTT. It yields the protein CASSLAGSADTQYF.

Only a few counts were recorded for this clone. The rearrangement uses TRBV11-1 and TRBJ2-1; possibly TRBD1 for D (6 bases). The length of the CDR3 is 16 residues. Trimming cost V 2 bases and J 4 bases, with 15 bases left between them. CDR1 and CDR2 from the germline V gene are SGHAT and FQDESV (reference sequence). The CDR3 coding sequence is TGTGCCAGCAGCTTACCCACCGCCAGGGGTTACAATGAGCAGTTCTTC. This encodes CASSLPTARGYNEQFF.

V usage is TRBV11-2 and J usage is TRBJ2-5; 11 nucleotides agree with TRBD2. V was clipped by 4 bases and J by 5 bases; unmatched bases: 6. The CDR3 is 15 residues long. Germline CDR1 SGHAT, CDR2 FQNNGV. The CDR3 DNA sequence: TGTGCCAGCAGCTCGCGACTAGCGGGACGGGAGACCCAGTACTTC. The encoded protein is CASSSRLAGRETQYF. Full variable domain (outside the CDR3, taken from reference TRBV11-2 and TRBJ2-5): EAGVAQSPRYKIIEKRQSVAFWCNPISGHATLYWYQQILGQGPKLLIQFQNNGVVDDSQLPKDRFSAERLKGVDSTLKIQPAKLEDSAVYLCASSSRLAGRETQYFGPGTRLLVL.

This clone was counted a single time. The chain uses TRBV19 and TRBJ1-1; D ambiguous. V was trimmed by 2 bases and J by 1 base, leaving 5 bases between them. Looked up from germline, CDR1 is LNHDA and CDR2 is SQIVND (reference sequence). This CDR3 spans 13 amino acids. CDR3 DNA sequence: TGTGCCAGTAGTATATCAGGGAACACTGAAGCTTTCTTT. It yields the protein CASSISGNTEAFF.

The chain joins TRBV19 to TRBJ2-1, with 15 bases that match TRBD2. This CDR3 contains 17 residues. Germline values: CDR1 LNHDA, CDR2 SQIVND (reference sequence). Trimming removed 5 bases from V and 8 bases from J; junction bases left unmatched: 10. The CDR3 DNA sequence: TGTGCCAGTAGTGCCGGTGGACTAGCGGGAGGGTTGGATGAGCAGTTCTTC. It specifies CASSAGGLAGGLDEQFF.

The rearrangement joins TRBV6-5 to TRBJ1-6; D possibly corresponds to TRBD1 (6 bases). V was clipped by 0 bases and J by 10 bases, with 16 bases between them. The CDR3 covers 16 residues. Per the germline V gene, CDR1 is MNHEY and CDR2 is SVGAGI. CDR3 sequence reads: CASSYSGTRMGSPLHF. CDR3 coding DNA: TGTGCCAGCAGTTACTCGGGGACAAGGATGGGATCACCCCTCCACTTT.

Note on this clone: This same CDR3 is encoded by further DNA sequences in the sample. The chain uses TRBV19 and TRBJ1-1; D not certain. CDR3 length: 13 residues. The V end lost 1 base, the J end lost 1 base, and 4 bases lay between the germline ends. The V gene's germline CDR1 is LNHDA and CDR2 SQIVND (reference sequence). CDR3 residues: CASSIGRNTEAFF. As DNA, the CDR3 is TGTGCCAGTAGTATAGGCAGGAACACTGAAGCTTTCTTT. Using reference TRBV19 and TRBJ1-1 for the parts outside the CDR3, the full variable domain is DGGITQSPKYLFRKEGQNVTLSCEQNLNHDAMYWYRQDPGQGLRLIYYSQIVNDFQKGDIAEGYSVSREKKESFPLTVTSAQKNPTAFYLCASSIGRNTEAFFGQGTRLTVV.